The entry below describes one TCR beta chain. The data were obtained in a study of identical twins. TCRdb reprocessed the 5' RACE reads with MiXCR, giving one entry per CDR3 protein. The sample lists 500,000 to 650,000 distinct CDR3 sequences; about a fifth were seen once. Germline V CDR1 and CDR2: DFQATT, SNEGSKA (reference sequence). With V trimmed by 5 bases and J by 5 bases, 13 bases remained unmatched. CDR3 length: 15 amino acids. The same sample was also studied in work on yellow fever vaccine responses in identical twins.

Material for sequencing was CD4+ T cells sorted from blood. The clonotype comes from a woman between 18 and 30 years old in good health. The rearrangement links TRBV20-1 to TRBJ2-5; 8 nucleotides line up with TRBD2. CDR3 nucleotide sequence: TGCAGTGCTGTGTTGGTCGGGAGGGCGGGGGAGACCCAGTACTTC. Its translation is CSAVLVGRAGETQYF.